Following are 24 T cell receptor beta chains from one sample sequenced in a study of cytomegalovirus exposure and HLA in healthy donors. A multiplex PCR was run with 60 Vbeta primers and 13 Jbeta primers. Here immunoSEQ multiplex PCR was the method, and the copy in TCRdb shows in-frame clones only, minus some. The table records more than 60,000 clones, about 70% of them present only once. Sequenced input: PBMCs. The receptor source for this set is a young man in good health and CMV-seronegative.

The V gene is TRBV6-1, the J gene TRBJ1-2; perhaps TRBD1 as D (5 bases). V lost 6 bases and J 0 bases, leaving 11 bases between the germline ends. This CDR3 has 14 residues. CDR1 is MNHNS and CDR2 is SASEGT in the germline V gene. In DNA, the CDR3 is TGTGCCAGCAGGACAGAGCCAGCTAACTATGGCTACACCTTC. It specifies CASRTEPANYGYTF.

The gene calls are TRBV25-1 and TRBJ1-4; D unresolved. V lost 1 base, J lost 4 bases, and 10 bases lay in between. CDR1 is MGHDK and CDR2 is SYGVNS in the germline V gene. This CDR3 region has 15 residues. In DNA form, the CDR3 reads TGTGCCAGCAGTGAATCAGGCAGATATAATGAAAAACTGTTTTTT. This codes for CASSESGRYNEKLFF.

The V and J genes are TRBV5-4 and TRBJ2-2, with a weak D call TRBD2 (5 bases). The germline V gene has CDR1 SGHNT and CDR2 YYREEE (reference sequence). CDR3 length: 15 amino acids. V was pared by 1 base and J by 7 bases, with 14 bases between. The CDR3 nucleotides read TGTGCCAGCAGCTTGTATGGGTGGGGAGACGGGGAGCTGTTTTTT. Translated, it gives CASSLYGWGDGELFF. The variable domain in full, completed from reference TRBV5-4 and TRBJ2-2, reads ETGVTQSPTHLIKTRGQQVTLRCSSQSGHNTVSWYQQALGQGPQFIFQYYREEENGRGNFPPRFSGLQFPNYSSELNVNALELDDSALYLCASSLYGWGDGELFFGEGSRLTVL.

The chain combines TRBV6-4 with TRBJ1-1, with D hard to call. V lost 4 bases and J 2 bases, leaving 8 bases between the germline ends. This CDR3 has 13 amino acids. Germline CDR1 MRHNA, CDR2 SNTAGT. CDR3 in amino acids: CASSAEANTEAFF. The CDR3 DNA reads TGTGCCAGCAGTGCGGAGGCTAACACTGAAGCTTTCTTT.

The chain recombines TRBV28 with TRBJ2-7, with D tentatively TRBD2 (6 bases). V was cut by 9 bases and J by 0 bases, with 15 bases left in between. The CDR3 has 14 residues. Germline V CDR1 and CDR2: MDHEN, SYDVKM. The CDR3 DNA is TGTGCCAGTTCGTCTTACGGGAGCTCCTACGAGCAGTACTTC. Encoded protein: CASSSYGSSYEQYF. The full variable domain, its missing parts supplied by reference TRBV28 and TRBJ2-7, is DVKVTQSSRYLVKRTGEKVFLECVQDMDHENMFWYRQDPGLGLRLIYFSYDVKMKEKGDIPEGYSVSREKKERFSLILESASTNQTSMYLCASSSYGSSYEQYFGPGTRLTVT.

The chain combines TRBV28 with TRBJ1-5; D might be TRBD1 (5 bases). CDR1 is MDHEN and CDR2 is SYDVKM in the germline V gene. CDR3 size: 15 residues. The germline V and J ends were trimmed by 0 bases and 0 bases, with 6 bases remaining between them. CDR3 region: CASSLWTASNQPQHF. CDR3 DNA: TGTGCCAGCAGTTTATGGACAGCTAGCAATCAGCCCCAGCATTTT. Based on the CDR3 plus reference TRBV28 and TRBJ1-5, the full variable domain is DVKVTQSSRYLVKRTGEKVFLECVQDMDHENMFWYRQDPGLGLRLIYFSYDVKMKEKGDIPEGYSVSREKKERFSLILESASTNQTSMYLCASSLWTASNQPQHFGDGTRLSIL.

The chain couples TRBV28 to TRBJ1-3; D is undetermined. The length of the CDR3 is 16 residues. Trimming pared 3 bases from V and 4 bases from J, leaving 16 bases between. Germline V lookup: CDR1 MDHEN, CDR2 SYDVKM. CDR3 sequence reads: CASSLLKTQAGNTIYF. The CDR3 DNA reads as TGTGCCAGCAGTTTGCTAAAGACCCAGGCAGGAAACACCATATATTTT.

The V call is TRBV30, the J call TRBJ1-6; D perhaps matches TRBD1 (5 bases). Germline V gene data show CDR1 as GTSNPN and CDR2 as SVGIG (reference sequence). Trimming removed 3 bases at V and 6 bases at J, with 9 bases between. This CDR3 has 13 amino acids. The CDR3: CAWSRAVNSPLHF. The CDR3 nucleotides read TGTGCCTGGAGCAGGGCAGTTAATTCACCCCTCCACTTT. Together with reference TRBV30 and TRBJ1-6, the CDR3 gives the full variable domain: SQTIHQWPATLVQPVGSPLSLECTVEGTSNPNLYWYRQAAGRGLQLLFYSVGIGQISSEVPQNLSASRPQDRQFILSSKKLLLSDSGFYLCAWSRAVNSPLHFGNGTRLTVT.

This clone occurred once. CDR3: CASSPGQGTYEQYF. The CDR3 nucleotides read TGTGCCAGCAGCCCGGGACAGGGTACCTACGAGCAGTACTTC. This chain links TRBV6-1 with TRBJ2-7; 9 nucleotides align to TRBD1. CDR3 length equals 14 residues. Germline V CDR1 and CDR2: MNHNS, SASEGT. The junction had 5 bases not matched to a gene; V was cut back by 6 bases and J by 2 bases.

The chain couples TRBV30 to TRBJ1-5; TRBD1 might be the D (6 bases). Trimming cost V 2 bases and J 3 bases, with 11 bases left between them. Germline V lookup: CDR1 GTSNPN, CDR2 SVGIG (reference sequence). The CDR3 covers 14 residues. Here the CDR3 reads CAWSIGQINQPQHF. CDR3 nucleotide sequence: TGTGCCTGGAGTATAGGACAGATCAATCAGCCCCAGCATTTT.

A remark on this clone: Other nucleotide sequences in the sample specify the same CDR3. This sequence joins TRBV29-1 and TRBJ2-7; 8 nucleotides match TRBD1. The junction had 3 bases not matched to a gene; V was cut back by 1 base and J by 4 bases. Germline V gene lookup returns CDR1 SQVTM and CDR2 ANQGSEA. This CDR3 region has 13 residues. CDR3 region: CSVEGQGAYEQYF. CDR3 bases: TGCAGCGTTGAAGGGCAGGGGGCATACGAGCAGTACTTC.

This clone was seen a handful of times. The chain carries TRBV7-9 and TRBJ1-1; tentative D call: TRBD1 (6 bases). The V end was cut by 5 bases, the J end by 0 bases, with 13 bases between. CDR3 size: 15 residues. Germline V CDR1 and CDR2: SEHNR, FQNEAQ (reference sequence). CDR3 in amino acids: CASSHLRGLNTEAFF. The CDR3 DNA reads as TGTGCCAGCAGCCACCTCAGGGGCCTGAACACTGAAGCTTTCTTT.

The rearrangement links TRBV21-1 to TRBJ2-3; the D call of TRBD2 is as the table states it, not checked on the DNA. TRBV21-1 is a documented pseudogene. The CDR3 is 16 amino acids. In nucleotides, the CDR3 is TGTGCCAGCAGCAACGGGTCGGCGGGCCGCACAGATACGCAGTATTTT. Protein product: CASSNGSAGRTDTQYF.

The V gene is TRBV18, the J gene TRBJ1-2, with TRBD1 matching over 9 bases. The J segment lost 2 bases and the V segment lost 5 bases, leaving 6 bases of the junction unmatched. Germline CDR1 is KGHSH and CDR2 is LQKENI. The length of the CDR3 is 15 residues. For the CDR3, the DNA is TGTGCCAGCTCATCTCGACAGGGGGAAAACTATGGCTACACCTTC. Its protein is CASSSRQGENYGYTF.

The rearrangement uses TRBV28 and TRBJ2-1; 9 bases match TRBD2. From germline, CDR1 is MDHEN and CDR2 SYDVKM. The CDR3 consists of 14 residues. The trim removed 6 bases at V and 6 bases at J, leaving 6 bases unmatched. CDR3 in DNA: TGTGCCAGCAGGAAAGCGGGGGGAGTCAATGAGCAGTTCTTC. Protein sequence: CASRKAGGVNEQFF.

V is TRBV27 and J is TRBJ2-4; 9 nucleotides match TRBD2. V was pared by 0 bases and J by 6 bases, with 9 bases of the junction left unmatched. CDR1 is MNHEY, CDR2 SMNVEV, per germline (reference sequence). There are 17 residues in the CDR3. The CDR3 here is CASSLSGTSMYSNIQYF. The CDR3 region has the DNA TGTGCCAGCAGTTTATCCGGGACTAGCATGTATTCAAACATTCAGTACTTC.

This clone was seen only once. J is TRBJ1-2 and V is TRBV2; no definite D call. CDR1 is SNHLY and CDR2 is FYNNEI in the germline V gene. V lost 6 bases, J lost 4 bases, and 12 bases lay in between. This CDR3 spans 13 amino acids. Written as DNA, the CDR3 is TGTGCCAGCAGCCTGGAGATTCTCTATGGCTACACCTTC. Translating gives CASSLEILYGYTF.

This chain connects TRBV7-3 to TRBJ2-1; D gene ambiguous. Germline CDR1 is SGHTA and CDR2 is FQGTGA. Trimming took 5 bases from V and 0 from J, leaving 8 bases between them. The CDR3 runs to 14 residues. This chain's CDR3 is CASSPGYSYNEQFF. In nucleotides, the CDR3 is TGTGCCAGCAGCCCCGGTTACTCCTACAATGAGCAGTTCTTC.

This clone appeared a few times. V is TRBV6-5 and J is TRBJ2-2; tentative D call: TRBD1 (5 bases). The CDR3 extends over 12 amino acids. The V end lost 10 bases, the J end lost 1 base, and 7 bases lay between the germline ends. The germline V gene encodes CDR1 MNHEY and CDR2 SVGAGI. The CDR3 region is CATGQNTGELFF. In nucleotides, the CDR3 is TGTGCCACCGGACAGAACACCGGGGAGCTGTTTTTT.

The rearrangement links TRBV12-5 to TRBJ2-3; D unresolved. The CDR3 covers 13 residues. Trimming left V 5 bases short and J 6 bases short, with 12 bases between. CDR1 and CDR2 from the germline V gene are LGHNT and FRNRAP. CDR3 coding DNA: TGTGCTAGTGGTCCGCCTTTTGAGGATACGCAGTATTTT. Protein sequence: CASGPPFEDTQYF.

V gene TRBV7-8 combines with J gene TRBJ1-5, with D perhaps TRBD1 (5 bases). CDR1 and CDR2 from the germline V gene are SGHVS and FQNEAQ. The length of the CDR3 is 15 residues. V lost 1 base, J lost 4 bases, and 11 bases lay in between. CDR3 in DNA: TGTGCCAGCAGCTTAGGTGTGGCAGGGAATCAGCCCCAGCATTTT. Protein sequence: CASSLGVAGNQPQHF.

The V and J genes are TRBV9 and TRBJ2-2, with TRBD1 identical over 9 bases. CDR3 length: 15 residues. Germline loops: CDR1 SGDLS, CDR2 YYNGEE. J lost 10 bases, V lost 1 base, and 8 bases had no gene match. CDR3 residues: CASSVKGQGGEELFF. Written as DNA, the CDR3 is TGTGCCAGCAGCGTAAAGGGACAGGGTGGTGAGGAGCTGTTTTTT.

The chain links TRBV6-1 to TRBJ1-1, with D uncertain. The CDR3 is 13 amino acids. Germline CDR1 and CDR2: MNHNS and SASEGT. V was clipped by 3 bases and J by 5 bases, with 10 bases between them. CDR3 sequence reads: CASSDRPGTEAFF. In nucleotides, the CDR3 is TGTGCCAGCAGTGACCGCCCGGGGACTGAAGCTTTCTTT.

The chain joins TRBV5-1 to TRBJ2-2, with TRBD1 matching over 7 bases. The ends lost 6 bases at V and 7 bases at J; junction bases unmatched: 9. The CDR3 is 14 amino acids. Germline CDR1 SGHRS, CDR2 YFSETQ. The CDR3 coding sequence is TGCGCCAGCAACTGGGGACAGTATATCGGGGAGCTGTTTTTT. Encoded protein: CASNWGQYIGELFF.